One TCR beta chain is described in this entry. Its antigen is still unknown. Other DNA sequences in this sample translate to the same CDR3. Some clones are missing from TCRdb's copy, which holds only in-frame ones; the method was immunoSEQ multiplex PCR. There are approximately 160,000 clones in the sample; roughly 87% occur only once, and about 2.5% lies in the top ten. These data originate in a study of T cell responses to AZD1222 COVID-19 vaccine. Study as a whole: Analysis merged second doses at about 4 or about 12 weeks. The study, taken as a whole, reports: Per reports, nearly half of all spike-specific TCRs target regions that are unmutated in variants. Regions 160-218 and 743-854 held dominance among vaccine-associated CD4 TCRs, which spanned spike.

V trimming: 1 base; J trimming: 6 bases; junction bases outside the gene matches: 2. This CDR3 contains 15 residues. CDR1 and CDR2 from the germline V gene are LGHDT and YNNKEL (reference sequence). The chain is built from TRBV3-1 (or the pseudogene TRBV3-2) and TRBJ2-1; 11 nucleotides line up with TRBD2. This sequence was found in an adult in good health. This specimen was peripheral blood, taken on day 0 of AZD1222 vaccination. The CDR3 region is CASSQGLAGGNEQFF. In DNA form, the CDR3 reads TGTGCCAGCAGCCAAGGGCTAGCGGGAGGCAATGAGCAGTTCTTC.